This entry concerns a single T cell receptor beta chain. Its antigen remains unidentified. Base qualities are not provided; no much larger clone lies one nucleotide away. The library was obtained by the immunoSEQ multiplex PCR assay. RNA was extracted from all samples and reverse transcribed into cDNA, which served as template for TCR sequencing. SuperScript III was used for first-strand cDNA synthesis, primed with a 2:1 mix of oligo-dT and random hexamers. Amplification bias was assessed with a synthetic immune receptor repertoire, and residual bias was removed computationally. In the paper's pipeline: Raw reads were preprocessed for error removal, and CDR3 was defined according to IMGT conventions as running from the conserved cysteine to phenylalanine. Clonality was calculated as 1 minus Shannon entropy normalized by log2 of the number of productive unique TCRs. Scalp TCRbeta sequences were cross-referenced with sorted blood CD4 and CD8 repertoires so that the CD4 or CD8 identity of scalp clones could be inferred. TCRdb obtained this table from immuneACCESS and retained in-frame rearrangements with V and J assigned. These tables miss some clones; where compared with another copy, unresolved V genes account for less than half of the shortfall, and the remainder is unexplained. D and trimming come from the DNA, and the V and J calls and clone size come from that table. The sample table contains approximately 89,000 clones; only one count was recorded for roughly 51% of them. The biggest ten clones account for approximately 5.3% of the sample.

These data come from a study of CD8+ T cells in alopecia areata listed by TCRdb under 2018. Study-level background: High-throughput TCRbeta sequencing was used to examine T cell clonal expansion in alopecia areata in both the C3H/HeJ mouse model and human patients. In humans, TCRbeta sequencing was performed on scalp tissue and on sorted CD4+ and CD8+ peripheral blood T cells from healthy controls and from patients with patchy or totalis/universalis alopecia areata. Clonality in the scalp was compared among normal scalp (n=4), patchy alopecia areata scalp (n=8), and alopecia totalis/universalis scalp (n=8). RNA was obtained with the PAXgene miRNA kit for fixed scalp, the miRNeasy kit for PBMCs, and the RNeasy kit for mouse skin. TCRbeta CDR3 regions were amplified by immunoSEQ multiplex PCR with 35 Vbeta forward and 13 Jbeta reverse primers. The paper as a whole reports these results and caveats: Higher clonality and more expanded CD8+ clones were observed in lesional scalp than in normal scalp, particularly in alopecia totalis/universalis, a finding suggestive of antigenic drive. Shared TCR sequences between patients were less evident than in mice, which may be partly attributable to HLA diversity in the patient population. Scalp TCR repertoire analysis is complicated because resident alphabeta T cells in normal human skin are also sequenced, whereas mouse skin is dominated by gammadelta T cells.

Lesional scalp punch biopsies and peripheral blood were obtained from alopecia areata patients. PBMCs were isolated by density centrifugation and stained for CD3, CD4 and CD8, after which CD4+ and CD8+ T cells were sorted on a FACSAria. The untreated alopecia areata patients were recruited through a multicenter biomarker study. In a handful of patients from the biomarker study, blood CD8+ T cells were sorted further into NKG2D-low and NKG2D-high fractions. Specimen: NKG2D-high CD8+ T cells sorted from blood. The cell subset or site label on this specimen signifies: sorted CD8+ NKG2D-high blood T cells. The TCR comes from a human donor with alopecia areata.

The CDR3 region: CSVEGTSISYNEQFF. The DNA sequence is TGCAGCGTTGAAGGGACTAGCATCTCCTACAATGAGCAGTTCTTC. The chain links TRBV29-1 with TRBJ2-1; 8 nucleotides in the junction match TRBD2. Ends trimmed: V by 1 base, J by 0 bases; bases unmatched to a gene: 2. CDR1 and CDR2 are drawn from the germline V gene: SQVTM, ANQGSEA. From cysteine to phenylalanine, the CDR3 is 15 amino acids long. The CDR3 DNA has 45 bases and is translated from base 1.